Presented here are 13 T cell receptor beta chains from one specimen sequenced in a study of blood T cell repertoires in COVID-19. Some clones are missing from TCRdb's copy, which holds only in-frame ones; the method was immunoSEQ multiplex PCR. Among hundreds of thousands of clones listed, about nine tenths were seen once. Sequences were obtained from PBMCs or T cells enriched from blood (not recorded which). These receptor sequences come from a woman aged 45-65 years in a cohort exposed to, infected with or recovered from COVID-19 (not recorded which).

The rearrangement joins TRBV12-3 or TRBV12-4 to TRBJ1-2, with a weak D call TRBD1 (6 bases). The CDR3 loop spans 13 amino acids. Trimming stripped 3 bases from V and 8 bases from J, with 13 bases between. CDR3 DNA: TGTGCCAGCAGTTTGCCAGGGGCGGGCGGCTACACCTTC. It codes for CASSLPGAGGYTF.

The rearrangement links TRBV7-2 to TRBJ1-5; 7 nucleotides match TRBD1. The CDR3 length is 15 residues. Germline assignment: CDR1 SGHTA and CDR2 FQGNSA. V shed 5 bases, J shed 3 bases, and the junction held 7 bases outside the gene matches. DNA of the CDR3: TGTGCCAGCAGCCAAGGGACAGCTTTCAATCAGCCCCAGCATTTT. It translates to CASSQGTAFNQPQHF.

The sample holds one count of this clone. The rearrangement links TRBV11-1 to TRBJ1-6, with D possibly TRBD1 on 5 matching bases. The CDR3 consists of 15 residues. Germline CDR1 reads SGHAT; CDR2 reads FQDESV (reference sequence). Trimming cost V 2 bases and J 6 bases, with 11 bases left between them. CDR3 coding DNA: TGTGCCAGCAGCTTAACCCAGGGAGGTAATTCACCCCTCCACTTT. This gives the protein CASSLTQGGNSPLHF.

Points on this clone: The sample holds other DNA sequences that translate to the same CDR3. V and J are TRBV10-3 and TRBJ1-5, with 10 bases fitting TRBD1. The CDR3 covers 15 residues. V was clipped by 0 bases and J by 5 bases; unmatched bases: 1. Germline CDR1 ENHRY, CDR2 SYGVKD. CDR3 sequence (DNA): TGTGCCATCAGTGAGTCAGGACAGGGGGATCAGCCCCAGCATTTT. Residues: CAISESGQGDQPQHF.

V and J are TRBV21-1 and TRBJ1-2; TRBD1, the table's D call, was not compared with the DNA. TRBV21-1 is a recognized pseudogene. CDR3 length: 19 amino acids. CDR3 DNA sequence: TGTGCCAGCAGCAAAGGTGATGGGACAGGGGCCATTCTTAACTATGGCTACACCTTC. Protein product: CASSKGDGTGAILNYGYTF.

This clone was counted between two and nine times. This chain joins TRBV6-5 and TRBJ2-2, with 7 bases lining up with TRBD1. CDR1 and CDR2 from the germline V gene are MNHEY and SVGAGI. CDR3 length equals 15 residues. J was trimmed by 4 bases and V by 2 bases; bases with no gene match: 4. CDR3 coding DNA: TGTGCCAGCAGTTACCGGGACAGAACCACCGGGGAGCTGTTTTTT. It translates to CASSYRDRTTGELFF.

The V and J genes are TRBV28 and TRBJ2-3; TRBD1 might be the D (6 bases). Trimming took 4 bases from V and 4 from J, leaving 30 bases between them. The CDR3 spans 20 residues. Germline CDR1 reads MDHEN; CDR2 reads SYDVKM. The CDR3 coding sequence is TGTGCCAGCAGTTACCCGACGAGTAGATTTTTCGGCAGGGGTTCAGATACGCAGTATTTT. Protein: CASSYPTSRFFGRGSDTQYF.

This clone has just a few counts. The chain couples TRBV4-3 to TRBJ2-7; TRBD2 agrees at 9 bases. The germline CDR1 and CDR2 sequences are LGHNA and YSLEER. This CDR3 region has 15 residues. The V gene end was trimmed by 3 bases and the J gene end by 3 bases; junction bases not matched to a gene: 6. The CDR3 DNA sequence: TGCGCCAGCAGCCAGGGGACTAGCTCCGACTACGAGCAGTACTTC. As protein: CASSQGTSSDYEQYF.

This clone was counted once. The V and J genes are TRBV10-1 and TRBJ1-5, with 10 nucleotides matching TRBD1. This CDR3 is 16 amino acids long. CDR1 and CDR2 from the germline V gene are WNHNN and SYGVQD (reference sequence). The V and J ends lost 10 bases and 5 bases, in that order; junction bases with no gene match: 14. CDR3 DNA: TGCGCCAACCCTAGAACCGACAGGGGGCGAGATCAGCCCCAGCATTTT. Translated: CANPRTDRGRDQPQHF.

The J gene is TRBJ1-2, the V gene TRBV3-1 (or the pseudogene TRBV3-2); D ambiguous. V was clipped by 5 bases and J by 4 bases, with 17 bases between them. The CDR3 has 15 amino acids. The germline CDR1 and CDR2 sequences are LGHDT and YNNKEL (reference sequence). In DNA, the CDR3 is TGTGCCAGCAGCTCCCCGGGAGGTGGGATCTATGGCTACACCTTC. Translating it yields CASSSPGGGIYGYTF.

V and J are TRBV4-1 and TRBJ2-3; 8 bases map to TRBD2. V trimming: 2 bases; J trimming: 0 bases; junction bases outside the gene matches: 4. The CDR3 totals 16 residues. Germline CDR1 is MGHRA and CDR2 is YSYEKL. The CDR3 reads CASSQKTSVSTDTQYF. CDR3 bases: TGCGCCAGCAGCCAAAAGACTAGCGTGAGCACAGATACGCAGTATTTT.

The V and J genes are TRBV3-1 (or the pseudogene TRBV3-2) and TRBJ1-2; D remains ambiguous. Germline V gene data show CDR1 as LGHDT and CDR2 as YNNKEL (reference sequence). There are 16 residues in the CDR3. The germline V and J ends were trimmed by 0 bases and 2 bases, with 13 bases remaining between them. The CDR3 reads CASSQDLVGGNYGYTF. Written as DNA, the CDR3 is TGTGCCAGCAGCCAAGATCTGGTAGGAGGCAACTATGGCTACACCTTC.

CDR3 loop: CASRMGQGDGSGEKLFF. For the CDR3, the DNA is TGCGCCAGCAGGATGGGACAGGGAGACGGTTCCGGTGAAAAACTGTTTTTT. J is TRBJ1-4 and V is TRBV5-1, with TRBD1 matching 9 bases. V shed 5 bases, J shed 7 bases, and the junction held 15 bases outside the gene matches. The CDR3 spans 17 residues. Per the germline V gene, CDR1 is SGHRS and CDR2 is YFSETQ. Drawing the rest from reference TRBV5-1 and TRBJ1-4, the complete variable domain is KAGVTQTPRYLIKTRGQQVTLSCSPISGHRSVSWYQQTPGQGLQFLFEYFSETQRNKGNFPGRFSGRQFSNSRSEMNVSTLELGDSALYLCASRMGQGDGSGEKLFFGSGTQLSVL.